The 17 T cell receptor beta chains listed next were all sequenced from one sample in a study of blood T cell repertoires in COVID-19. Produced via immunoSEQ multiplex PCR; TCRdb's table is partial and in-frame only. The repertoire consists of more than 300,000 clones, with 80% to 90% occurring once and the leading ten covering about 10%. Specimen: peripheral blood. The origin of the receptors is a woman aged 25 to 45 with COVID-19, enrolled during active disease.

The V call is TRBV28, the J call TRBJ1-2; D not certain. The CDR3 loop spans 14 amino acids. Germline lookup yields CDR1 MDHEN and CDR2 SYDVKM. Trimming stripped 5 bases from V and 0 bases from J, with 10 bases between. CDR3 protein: CASSGPVSNYGYTF. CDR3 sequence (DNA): TGTGCCAGCAGTGGGCCGGTTTCTAACTATGGCTACACCTTC.

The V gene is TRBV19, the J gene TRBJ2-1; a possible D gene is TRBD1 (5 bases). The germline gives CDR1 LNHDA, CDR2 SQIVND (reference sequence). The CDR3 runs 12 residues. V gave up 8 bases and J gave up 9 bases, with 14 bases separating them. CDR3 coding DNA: TGTGCCAGTGGATTTTCACAGGTTGAGCAGTTCTTC. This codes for CASGFSQVEQFF.

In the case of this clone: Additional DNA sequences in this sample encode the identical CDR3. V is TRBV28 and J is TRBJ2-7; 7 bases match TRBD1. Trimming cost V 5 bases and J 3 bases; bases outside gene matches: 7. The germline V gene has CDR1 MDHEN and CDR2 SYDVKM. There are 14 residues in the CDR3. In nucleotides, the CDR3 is TGTGCCAGCAGTCCTGGGACAGCTAGCTACGAGCAGTACTTC. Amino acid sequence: CASSPGTASYEQYF.

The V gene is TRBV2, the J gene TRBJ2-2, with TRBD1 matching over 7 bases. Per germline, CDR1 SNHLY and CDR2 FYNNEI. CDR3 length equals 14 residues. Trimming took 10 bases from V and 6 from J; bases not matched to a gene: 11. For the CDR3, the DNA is TGTGCCACCCGACAGGGTCTGGAAGCCGGGGAGCTGTTTTTT. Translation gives CATRQGLEAGELFF.

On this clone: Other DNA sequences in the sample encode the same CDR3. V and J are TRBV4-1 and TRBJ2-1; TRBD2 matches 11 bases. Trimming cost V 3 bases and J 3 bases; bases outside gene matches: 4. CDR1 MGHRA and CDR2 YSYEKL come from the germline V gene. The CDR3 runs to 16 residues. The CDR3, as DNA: TGCGCCAGCAGCCAGGAAGGGACTAGCGGCTACAATGAGCAGTTCTTC. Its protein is CASSQEGTSGYNEQFF.

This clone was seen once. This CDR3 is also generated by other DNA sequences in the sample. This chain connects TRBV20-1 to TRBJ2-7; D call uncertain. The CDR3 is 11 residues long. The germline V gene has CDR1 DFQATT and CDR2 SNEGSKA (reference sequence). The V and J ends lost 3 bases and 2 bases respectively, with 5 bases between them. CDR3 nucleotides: TGCAGTGCTAGCAGCGCCTACGAGCAGTACTTC. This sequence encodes CSASSAYEQYF.

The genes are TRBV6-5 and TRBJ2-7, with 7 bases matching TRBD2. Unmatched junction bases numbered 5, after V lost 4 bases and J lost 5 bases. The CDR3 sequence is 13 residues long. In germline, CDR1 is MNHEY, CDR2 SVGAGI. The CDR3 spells CASSSGLGDEQYF. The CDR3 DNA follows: TGTGCCAGCAGTTCCGGACTAGGCGACGAGCAGTACTTC.

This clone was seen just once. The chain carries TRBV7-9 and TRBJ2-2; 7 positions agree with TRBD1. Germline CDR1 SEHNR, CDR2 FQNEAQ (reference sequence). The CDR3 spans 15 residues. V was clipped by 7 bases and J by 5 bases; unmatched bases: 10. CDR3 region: CASKKDRVKTGELFF. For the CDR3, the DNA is TGTGCCAGCAAAAAAGACAGGGTGAAAACCGGGGAGCTGTTTTTT.

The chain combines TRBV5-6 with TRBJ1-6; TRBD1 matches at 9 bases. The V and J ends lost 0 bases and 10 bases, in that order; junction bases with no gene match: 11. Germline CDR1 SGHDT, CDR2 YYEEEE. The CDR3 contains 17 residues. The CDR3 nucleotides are TGTGCCAGCAGCTTGGCTTCCGGACAGGGGTTCCGCTCACCCCTCCACTTT. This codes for CASSLASGQGFRSPLHF.

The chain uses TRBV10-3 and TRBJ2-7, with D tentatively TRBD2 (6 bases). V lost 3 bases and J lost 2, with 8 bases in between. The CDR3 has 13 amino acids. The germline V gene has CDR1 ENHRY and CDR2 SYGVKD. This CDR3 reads CAISDGLPYEQYF. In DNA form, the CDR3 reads TGTGCCATCAGTGACGGACTACCCTACGAGCAGTACTTC.

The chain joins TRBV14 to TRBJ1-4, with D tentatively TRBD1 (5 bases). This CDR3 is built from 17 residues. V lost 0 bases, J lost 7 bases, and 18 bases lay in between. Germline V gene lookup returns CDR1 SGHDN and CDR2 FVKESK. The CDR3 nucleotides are TGTGCCAGCAGCCAAGATCACCGTCCAAGGGGCGCTGAAAAACTGTTTTTT. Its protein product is CASSQDHRPRGAEKLFF.

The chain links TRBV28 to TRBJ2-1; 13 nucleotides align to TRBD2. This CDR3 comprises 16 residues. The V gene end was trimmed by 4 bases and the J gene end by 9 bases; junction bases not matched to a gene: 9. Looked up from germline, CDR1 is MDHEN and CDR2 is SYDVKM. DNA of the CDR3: TGTGCCAGCAGTTCTCGGACTAGCGGGAGTACAGCTGAGCAGTTCTTC. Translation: CASSSRTSGSTAEQFF.

The CDR3 DNA reads TGTGCCACCAGAGCTAGCGGGATCCGGGGTGAGCAGTTCTTC. Translated: CATRASGIRGEQFF. This chain connects TRBV24-1 to TRBJ2-1; 9 bases map to TRBD2. Germline-derived CDR1 and CDR2 are KGHDR and SFDVKD. The CDR3 extends over 14 amino acids. J was trimmed by 9 bases and V by 7 bases; bases with no gene match: 9.

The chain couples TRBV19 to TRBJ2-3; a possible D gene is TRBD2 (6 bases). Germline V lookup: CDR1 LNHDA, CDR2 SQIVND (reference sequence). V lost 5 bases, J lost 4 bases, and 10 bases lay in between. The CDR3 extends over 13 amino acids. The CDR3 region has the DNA TGTGCCAGTAGTGTCGGGAGCGCAGATACGCAGTATTTT. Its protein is CASSVGSADTQYF.

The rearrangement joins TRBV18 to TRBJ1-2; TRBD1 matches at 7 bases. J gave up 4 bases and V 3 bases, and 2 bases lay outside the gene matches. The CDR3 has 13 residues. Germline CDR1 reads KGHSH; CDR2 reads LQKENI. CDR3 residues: CASSPTGVYGYTF. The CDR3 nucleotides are TGTGCCAGCTCACCTACAGGGGTCTATGGCTACACCTTC.

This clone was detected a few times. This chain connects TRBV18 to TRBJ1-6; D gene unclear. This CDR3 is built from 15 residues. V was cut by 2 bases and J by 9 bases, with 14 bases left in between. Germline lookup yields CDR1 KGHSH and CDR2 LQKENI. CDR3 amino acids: CASSPDSTIGSPLHF. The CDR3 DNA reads TGTGCCAGCTCACCAGACTCGACGATCGGTTCACCCCTCCACTTT.

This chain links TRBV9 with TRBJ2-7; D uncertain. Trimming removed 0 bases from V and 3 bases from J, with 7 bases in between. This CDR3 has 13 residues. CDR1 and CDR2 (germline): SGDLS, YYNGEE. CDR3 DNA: TGTGCCAGCAGCGTAGAATCCAGCTACGAGCAGTACTTC. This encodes CASSVESSYEQYF.